This paragraph covers one T cell receptor (beta chain) sequence. The table lists this clonotype with a few counts. Its recognized antigen is unknown. No much larger clone exists at a distance of one base, and base qualities are not known. The library came from 5' RACE. The sequencer was an Illumina HiSeq 2500. The second PCR ran for roughly 7 to 11 cycles and used a J-beta primer mix along with a sample-barcoded 5' primer. A template-switch 5' adaptor carrying 12 random nucleotides introduced a unique molecular identifier onto each TCR beta cDNA molecule. Each sample yielded at least 3 million CDR3-containing paired-end reads. First-strand cDNA synthesis was performed from all RNA using the Mint cDNA synthesis kit, with priming by a TRBC-specific oligonucleotide. Following uracil-DNA glycosylase treatment, all cDNA underwent a first 18-cycle PCR with the universal primers M1SS and BC2_uni_R. The original pipeline was this. Each sample was normalized by randomly selecting 1 million high-quality reads, each carrying a distinct molecular identifier. Reads sharing molecular identifiers were discarded rather than binned into consensus sequences. CDR3 identification, clonotype clustering and error correction used MiTCR with a Q25 quality threshold and the strictest error-elimination algorithm. A nonparametric unseen species model with Euler transformation was used to estimate lower-bound total TCR beta diversity. TCRdb cleaned the public reads at Q25 with fastp, built clones with MiXCR and kept in-frame beta chains. For every CDR3 protein sequence, its rows merge into one entry that carries the most common genes and DNA. In this record, the V and J calls reflect TCRdb's handling and not the investigators' own analysis. This sample comprises 1,500,000 or so distinct CDR3 sequences, around 40% of them detected only once. The top ten clones comprise about 4.1% of the sample.

This sample is part of a study of blood T cells in healthy people across ages (dated by TCRdb to about 2015). In terms of the full investigation: Template switching captured roughly one uniquely barcoded TCR beta cDNA molecule per two T cells in model experiments. Age-related changes in TCR beta repertoire diversity were measured in the study by deep sequencing normalized with unique cDNA molecular identifiers. The donors were divided into four age groups: young (average approximately 16 years), middle-aged (approximately 41), aged (approximately 62) and long-lived (about 84). To avoid experimental bias, donors of different ages were spread randomly across the sequencing lanes. Using the same blood draw, the study looked at two additional independent replicas of 1 million unique cDNA reads for two donors, one aged 18 to 30 and the other aged 80 or older. Study-level results and caveats: Estimates of total diversity based on one million sequenced T cells were regarded as lower bounds and as underestimates. The CMV infection status of donors was not known, potentially confounding age-related changes in expanded clonotypes. Compared with the aged group, more naive CD4+ T cells, fewer expanded clones and increased TCR diversity were shown by the long-lived group, suggesting age selection. Observed TCR beta diversity per million T cells fell roughly linearly with age, and a significant reduction was already apparent by age roughly 40. A strong correlation was found between observed TCR beta diversity and the percentage of naive T cells measured by flow cytometry. Conclusive comparison of naive and antigen-experienced compartments was prevented by the profiling of bulk unsorted PBMCs.

The CDR3 contains 15 residues, cysteine and phenylalanine counted. CDR3 DNA only is kept here, 45 bases in frame from base 1. Trimming costs V 1 base and J 1 base, and their ends lie 11 bases apart. According to the germline V gene, CDR1 reads SGHTA and CDR2 reads FQGNSA. Systemically healthy Caucasian individuals from Russia, 39 in total and aged roughly 6 to 100 years, were included as donors. Each donor gave approximately 10 milliliters of peripheral blood, collected into EDTA-treated Vacutainer tubes. Ficoll-Paque density-gradient centrifugation was used to isolate PBMCs, with at least 6 million per sample. Total RNA was extracted from PBMCs with Trizol reagent, with at least 6 micrograms obtained per sample. The percentages of naive CD45RAhigh/CD27high T cells were determined by flow cytometry on a PBMC aliquot from every donor.

Sequencing was carried out using blood. This clonotype was obtained from a woman younger than 30 in good health. The chain is encoded by TRBV7-2 joined to TRBJ2-7; no D gene is confidently identified. The CDR3 reads as follows: CASSLGIGESYEQYF. The nucleotide sequence is TGTGCCAGCAGCTTAGGGATAGGAGAGTCCTACGAGCAGTACTTC. With the portions outside the CDR3 filled from the reference TRBV7-2 and TRBJ2-7 genes, the complete variable region becomes GAGVSQSPSNKVTEKGKDVELRCDPISGHTALYWYRQSLGQGLEFLIYFQGNSAPDKSGLPSDRFSAERTGGSVSTLTIQRTQQEDSAVYLCASSLGIGESYEQYFGPGTRLTVT.